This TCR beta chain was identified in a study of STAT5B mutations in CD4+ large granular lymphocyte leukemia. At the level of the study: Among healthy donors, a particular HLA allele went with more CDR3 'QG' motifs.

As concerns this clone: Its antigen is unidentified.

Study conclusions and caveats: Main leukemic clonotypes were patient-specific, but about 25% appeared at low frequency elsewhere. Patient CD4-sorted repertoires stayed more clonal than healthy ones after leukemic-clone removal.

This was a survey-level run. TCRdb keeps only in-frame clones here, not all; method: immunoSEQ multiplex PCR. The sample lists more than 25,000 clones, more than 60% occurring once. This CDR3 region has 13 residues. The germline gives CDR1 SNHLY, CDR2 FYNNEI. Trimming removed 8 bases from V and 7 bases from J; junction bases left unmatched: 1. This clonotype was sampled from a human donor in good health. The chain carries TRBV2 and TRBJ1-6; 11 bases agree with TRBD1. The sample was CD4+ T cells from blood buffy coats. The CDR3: CASRDRGNSPLHF. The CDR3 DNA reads TGTGCCAGCCGGGACAGGGGGAATTCACCCCTCCACTTT.